This TCR beta chain was recorded in a study of vaccination effects on CD4 cells after COVID-19. Study information: Viral peptide pool expansion of antigen-specific CD4+ T cells preceded sequencing in the ViraFEST assay.

Points on this clone: The antigen remains undetermined.

The authors isolated CD4+ T cells after more than eight days of culture. In the cultures, half the medium was exchanged for IL-2 medium on days 3 and 7. Using immunoSEQ multiplex PCR, the repertoire was profiled, and TCRdb retains in-frame clones only, with some absent. The table records around 70,000 clones, 60% to 80% of them present only once. The CDR3 totals 14 residues. Trimming removed 11 bases from V and 7 bases from J, with 21 bases in between. CDR1 is MRHNA, CDR2 SNTAGT, per germline. Study observations and caveats: Clones that were induced by infection or by vaccine showed marked contraction late after vaccination.

Sequenced here: CD4+ T cells from PBMCs cultured without peptide, sampled before COVID-19 vaccination. The clonotype comes from a human donor who received a COVID-19 vaccine. This chain joins TRBV6-4 and TRBJ1-5; D unresolved. As DNA, the CDR3 is TGTGCCGAGTACCAAGCCCAGGAGGGCCAGCCCCAGCATTTT. Protein product: CAEYQAQEGQPQHF.